The table lists the clone carrying this T cell receptor beta chain with many counts. The authors prepared the TCRbeta library with unique molecular identifiers. TCRdb re-derived calls from the PCR reads in MiXCR, one entry per CDR3 protein. The data show under 300,000 distinct CDR3 sequences, about 9.6% seen once. CDR3 length equals 13 residues. Germline values: CDR1 LGHDT, CDR2 YNNKEL (reference sequence). V dropped 1 base and J dropped 9 bases, with 10 bases sitting between them. The data were obtained in a study of T-cell reconstitution after alpha-beta-depleted transplantation in children. The TCR sequence derives from a human donor who donated a stem cell graft to a child with SCID. The sample in question was PBMCs from the stem cell graft donor, obtained from the stem cell graft. V is TRBV3-1 and J is TRBJ1-5; D gene uncertain. The CDR3 spells CASSQAPRWPQHF. The CDR3 bases are TGTGCCAGCAGCCAAGCTCCCAGGTGGCCCCAGCATTTT.